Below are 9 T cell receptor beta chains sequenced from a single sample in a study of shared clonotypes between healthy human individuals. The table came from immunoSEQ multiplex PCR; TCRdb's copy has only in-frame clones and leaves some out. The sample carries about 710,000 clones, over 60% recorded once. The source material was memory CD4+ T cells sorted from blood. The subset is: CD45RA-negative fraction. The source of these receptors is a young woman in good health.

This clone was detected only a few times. For the CDR3, the DNA is TGTGCCATCAGTGTAAGCGGGGTCACAGATACGCAGTATTTT. Protein sequence: CAISVSGVTDTQYF. This chain connects TRBV10-3 to TRBJ2-3; 7 bases agree with TRBD2. The CDR3 has 14 amino acids. J was trimmed by 2 bases and V by 4 bases; bases with no gene match: 3. Germline V CDR1 and CDR2: ENHRY, SYGVKD.

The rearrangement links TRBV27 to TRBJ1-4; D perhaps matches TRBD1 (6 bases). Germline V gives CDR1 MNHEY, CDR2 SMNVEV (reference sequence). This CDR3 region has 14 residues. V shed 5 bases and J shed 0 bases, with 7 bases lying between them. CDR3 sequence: CASSNRATNEKLFF. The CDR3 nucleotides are TGTGCCAGCAGTAACAGGGCAACTAATGAAAAACTGTTTTTT.

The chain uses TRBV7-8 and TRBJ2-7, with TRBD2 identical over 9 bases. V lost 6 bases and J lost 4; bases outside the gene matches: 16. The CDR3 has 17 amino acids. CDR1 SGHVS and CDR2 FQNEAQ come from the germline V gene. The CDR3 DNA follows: TGTGCCAGCAGGAAAGGGGAGCTAGCGGGAATACAATACGAGCAGTACTTC. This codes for CASRKGELAGIQYEQYF.

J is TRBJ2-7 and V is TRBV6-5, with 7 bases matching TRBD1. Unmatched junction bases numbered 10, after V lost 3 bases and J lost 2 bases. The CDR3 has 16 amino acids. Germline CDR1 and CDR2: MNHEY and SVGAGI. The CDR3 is CASSYLGGKGTYEQYF. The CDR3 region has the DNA TGTGCCAGCAGTTATCTAGGGGGCAAGGGAACCTACGAGCAGTACTTC.

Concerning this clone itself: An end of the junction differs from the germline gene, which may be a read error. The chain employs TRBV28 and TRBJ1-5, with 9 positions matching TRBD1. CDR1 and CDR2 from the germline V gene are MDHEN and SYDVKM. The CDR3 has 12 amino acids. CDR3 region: CASSAGQGLFYF. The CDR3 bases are TGTGCCAGCAGCGCGGGACAGGGTCTCTTTTATTTT.

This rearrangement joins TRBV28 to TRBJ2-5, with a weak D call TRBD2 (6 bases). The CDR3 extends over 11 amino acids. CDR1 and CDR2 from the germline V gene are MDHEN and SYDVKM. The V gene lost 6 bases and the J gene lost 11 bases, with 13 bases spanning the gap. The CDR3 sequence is CASSLRREQYF. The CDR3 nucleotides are TGTGCCAGCAGCCTAAGGAGGGAGCAGTACTTC. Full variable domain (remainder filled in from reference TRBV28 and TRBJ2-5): DVKVTQSSRYLVKRTGEKVFLECVQDMDHENMFWYRQDPGLGLRLIYFSYDVKMKEKGDIPEGYSVSREKKERFSLILESASTNQTSMYLCASSLRREQYFGPGTRLLVL.

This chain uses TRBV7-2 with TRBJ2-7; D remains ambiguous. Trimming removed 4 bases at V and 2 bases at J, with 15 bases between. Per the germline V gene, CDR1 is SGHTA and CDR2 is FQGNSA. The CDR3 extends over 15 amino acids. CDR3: CASSSAKTVTYEQYF. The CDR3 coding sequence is TGTGCCAGCAGCTCAGCTAAAACAGTGACCTACGAGCAGTACTTC.

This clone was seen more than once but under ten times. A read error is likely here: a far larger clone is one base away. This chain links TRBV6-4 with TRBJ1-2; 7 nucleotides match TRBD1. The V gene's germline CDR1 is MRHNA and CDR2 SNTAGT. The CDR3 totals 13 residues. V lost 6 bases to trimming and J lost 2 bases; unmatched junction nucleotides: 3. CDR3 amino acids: CASSRDRNYGYTF. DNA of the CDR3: TGTGCCAGCAGCCGGGACAGAAACTATGGCTACACCTTC.

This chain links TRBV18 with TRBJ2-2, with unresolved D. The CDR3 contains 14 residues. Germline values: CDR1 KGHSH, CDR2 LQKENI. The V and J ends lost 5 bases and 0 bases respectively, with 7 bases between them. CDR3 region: CASSGRSNTGELFF. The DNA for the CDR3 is TGTGCCAGCTCAGGCAGATCGAACACCGGGGAGCTGTTTTTT.